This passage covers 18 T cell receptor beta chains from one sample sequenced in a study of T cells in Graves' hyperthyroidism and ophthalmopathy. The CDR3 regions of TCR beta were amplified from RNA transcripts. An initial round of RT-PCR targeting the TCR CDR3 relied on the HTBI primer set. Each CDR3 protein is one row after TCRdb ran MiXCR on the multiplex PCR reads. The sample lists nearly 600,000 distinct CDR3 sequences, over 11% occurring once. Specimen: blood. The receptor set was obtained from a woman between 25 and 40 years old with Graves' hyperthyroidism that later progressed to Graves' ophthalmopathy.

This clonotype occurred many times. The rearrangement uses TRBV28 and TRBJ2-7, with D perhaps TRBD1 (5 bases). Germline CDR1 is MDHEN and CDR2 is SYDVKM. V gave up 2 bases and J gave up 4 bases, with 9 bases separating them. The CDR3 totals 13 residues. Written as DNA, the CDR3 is TGTGCCAGCAGTTTAGACAGCATATACGAGCAGTACTTC. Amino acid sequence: CASSLDSIYEQYF.

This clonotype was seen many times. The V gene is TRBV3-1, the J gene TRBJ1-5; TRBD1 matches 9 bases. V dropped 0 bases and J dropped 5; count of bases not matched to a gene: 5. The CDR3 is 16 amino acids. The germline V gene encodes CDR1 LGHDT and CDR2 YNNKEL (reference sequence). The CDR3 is CASSQDATGGHQPQHF. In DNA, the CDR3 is TGTGCCAGCAGCCAAGATGCGACAGGGGGACATCAGCCCCAGCATTTT.

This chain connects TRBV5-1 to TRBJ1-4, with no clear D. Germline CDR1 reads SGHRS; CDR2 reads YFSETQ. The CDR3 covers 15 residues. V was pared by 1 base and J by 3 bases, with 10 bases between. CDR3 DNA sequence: TGCGCCAGCAGCTTGATAGGGCCGGCTAATGAAAAACTGTTTTTT. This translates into CASSLIGPANEKLFF.

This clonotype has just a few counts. The CDR3 protein is CASSTRTSQNTGELFF. The CDR3 nucleotides read TGCGCCAGCAGCACCCGGACATCCCAGAACACCGGGGAGCTGTTTTTT. This chain joins TRBV5-1 and TRBJ2-2; TRBD1 might be the D (5 bases). Germline V gives CDR1 SGHRS, CDR2 YFSETQ. The CDR3 spans 16 residues. V lost 4 bases and J 1 base, leaving 14 bases between the germline ends.

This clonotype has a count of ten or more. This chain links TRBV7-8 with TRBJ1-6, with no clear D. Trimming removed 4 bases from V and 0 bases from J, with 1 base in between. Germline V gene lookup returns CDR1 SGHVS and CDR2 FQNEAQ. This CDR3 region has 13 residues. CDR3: CASSSSYNSPLHF. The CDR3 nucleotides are TGTGCCAGCAGCTCCTCCTATAATTCACCCCTCCACTTT. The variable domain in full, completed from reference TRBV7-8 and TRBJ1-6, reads GAGVSQSPRYKVAKRGQDVALRCDPISGHVSLFWYQQALGQGPEFLTYFQNEAQLDKSGLPSDRFFAERPEGSVSTLKIQRTQQEDSAVYLCASSSSYNSPLHFGNGTRLTVT.

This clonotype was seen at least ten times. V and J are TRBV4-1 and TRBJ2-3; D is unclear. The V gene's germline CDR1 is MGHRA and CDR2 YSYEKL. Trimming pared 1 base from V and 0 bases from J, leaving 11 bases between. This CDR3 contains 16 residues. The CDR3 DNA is TGCGCCAGCAGCCAAGTTAATTTAGTTAGCACAGATACGCAGTATTTT. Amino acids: CASSQVNLVSTDTQYF.

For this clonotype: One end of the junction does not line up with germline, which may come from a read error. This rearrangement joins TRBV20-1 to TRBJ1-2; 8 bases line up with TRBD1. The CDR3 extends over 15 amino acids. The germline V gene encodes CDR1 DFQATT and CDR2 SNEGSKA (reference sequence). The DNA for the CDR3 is TGCAGTGCTAGAGATGTGACAGGGGACCCCTATTGCTACACCTTC. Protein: CSARDVTGDPYCYTF.

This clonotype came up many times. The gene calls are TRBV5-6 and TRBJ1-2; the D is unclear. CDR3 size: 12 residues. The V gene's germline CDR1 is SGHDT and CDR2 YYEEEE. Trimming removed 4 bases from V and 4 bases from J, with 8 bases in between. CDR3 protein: CASSVPAYGYTF. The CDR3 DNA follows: TGTGCCAGCAGCGTTCCGGCCTATGGCTACACCTTC.

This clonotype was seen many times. The CDR3 sequence is CSVKREPYEQYF. In DNA, the CDR3 is TGCAGCGTGAAGCGGGAGCCCTACGAGCAGTACTTC. The J gene is TRBJ2-7, the V gene TRBV29-1, with 8 nucleotides matching TRBD2. V shed 6 bases, J shed 2 bases, and the junction held 3 bases outside the gene matches. This CDR3 contains 12 residues. The germline gives CDR1 SQVTM, CDR2 ANQGSEA.

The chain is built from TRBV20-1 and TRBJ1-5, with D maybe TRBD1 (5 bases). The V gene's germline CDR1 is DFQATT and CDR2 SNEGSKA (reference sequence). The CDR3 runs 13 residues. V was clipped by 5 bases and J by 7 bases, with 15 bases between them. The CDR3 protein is CSAAGGVSQPQHF. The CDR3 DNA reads TGCAGTGCTGCGGGGGGTGTTAGCCAGCCCCAGCATTTT.

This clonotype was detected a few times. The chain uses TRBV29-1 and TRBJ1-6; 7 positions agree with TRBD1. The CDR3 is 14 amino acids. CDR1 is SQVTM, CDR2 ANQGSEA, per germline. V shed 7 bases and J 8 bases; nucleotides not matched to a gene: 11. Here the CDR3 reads CSARQGDGDSPLHF. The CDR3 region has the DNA TGCAGCGCCAGACAGGGTGATGGTGATTCACCCCTCCACTTT.

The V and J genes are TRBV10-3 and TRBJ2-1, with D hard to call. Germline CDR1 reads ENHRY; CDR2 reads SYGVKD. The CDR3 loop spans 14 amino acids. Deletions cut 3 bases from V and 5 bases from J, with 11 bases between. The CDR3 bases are TGTGCCATCAGTGATGGTAGCCTGCACAATGAGCAGTTCTTC. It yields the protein CAISDGSLHNEQFF.

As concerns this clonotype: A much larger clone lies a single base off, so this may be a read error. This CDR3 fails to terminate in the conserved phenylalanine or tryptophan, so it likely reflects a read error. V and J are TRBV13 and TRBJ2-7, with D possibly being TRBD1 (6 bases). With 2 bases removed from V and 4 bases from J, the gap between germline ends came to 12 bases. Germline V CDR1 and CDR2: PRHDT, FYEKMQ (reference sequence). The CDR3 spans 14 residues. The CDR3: CASSLRDTLYEQYL. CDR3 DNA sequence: TGTGCCAGCAGCTTACGGGACACCCTATACGAGCAGTACCTC.

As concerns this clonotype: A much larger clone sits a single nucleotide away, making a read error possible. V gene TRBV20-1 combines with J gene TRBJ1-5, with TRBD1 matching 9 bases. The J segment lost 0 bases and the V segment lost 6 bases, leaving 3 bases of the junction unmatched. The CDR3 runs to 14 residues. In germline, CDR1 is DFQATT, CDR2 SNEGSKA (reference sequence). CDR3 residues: CSAGTGHSNQPQHF. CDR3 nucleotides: TGCAGTGCAGGGACAGGGCATAGCAATCAGCCCCAGCATTTT.

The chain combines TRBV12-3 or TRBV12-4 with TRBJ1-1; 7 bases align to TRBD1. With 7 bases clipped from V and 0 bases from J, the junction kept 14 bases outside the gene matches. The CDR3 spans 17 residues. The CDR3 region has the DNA TGTGCCAGCATCGTGGGCGGGACAGCGATTATGAACACTGAAGCTTTCTTT. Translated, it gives CASIVGGTAIMNTEAFF.

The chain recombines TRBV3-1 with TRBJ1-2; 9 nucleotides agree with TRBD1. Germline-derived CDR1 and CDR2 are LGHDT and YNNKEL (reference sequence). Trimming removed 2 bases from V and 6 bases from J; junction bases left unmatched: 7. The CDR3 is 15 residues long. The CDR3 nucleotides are TGTGCCAGCAGCCAAACCTGGACAGGGGCGGATGGCTACACCTTC. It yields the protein CASSQTWTGADGYTF.

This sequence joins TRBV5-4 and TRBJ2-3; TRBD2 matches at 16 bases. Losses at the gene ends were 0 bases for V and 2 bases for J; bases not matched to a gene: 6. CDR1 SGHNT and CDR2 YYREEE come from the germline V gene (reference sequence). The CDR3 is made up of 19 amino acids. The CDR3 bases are TGTGCCAGCAGCTTGGCCGCCGGGACTAGCGGGAGGGCCACAGATACGCAGTATTTT. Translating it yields CASSLAAGTSGRATDTQYF.

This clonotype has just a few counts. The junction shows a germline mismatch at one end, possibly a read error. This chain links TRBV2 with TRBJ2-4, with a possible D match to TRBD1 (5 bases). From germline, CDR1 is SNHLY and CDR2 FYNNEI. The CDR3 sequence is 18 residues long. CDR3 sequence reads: CAGSSEVQGPLAKNIQYF. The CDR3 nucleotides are TGTGCCGGCAGCTCCGAGGTTCAGGGCCCTCTAGCCAAAAACATTCAGTACTTC.